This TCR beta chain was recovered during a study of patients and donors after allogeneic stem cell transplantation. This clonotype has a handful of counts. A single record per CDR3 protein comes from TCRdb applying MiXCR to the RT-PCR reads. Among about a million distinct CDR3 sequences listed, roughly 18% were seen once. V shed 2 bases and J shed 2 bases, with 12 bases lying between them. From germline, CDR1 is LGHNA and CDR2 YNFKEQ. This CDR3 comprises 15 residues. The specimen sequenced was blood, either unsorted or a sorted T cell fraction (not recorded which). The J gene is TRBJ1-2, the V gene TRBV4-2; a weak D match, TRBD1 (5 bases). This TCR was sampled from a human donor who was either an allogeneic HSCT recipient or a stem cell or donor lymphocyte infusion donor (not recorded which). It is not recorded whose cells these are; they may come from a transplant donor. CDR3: CASSQPGALNYGYTF. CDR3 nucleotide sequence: TGTGCCAGCAGCCAACCTGGGGCACTAAACTATGGCTACACCTTC.